The 8 T cell receptor beta chains reported below all come from one sample, sequenced in a study of blood T cell repertoires in COVID-19. Here immunoSEQ multiplex PCR was the method, and the copy in TCRdb shows in-frame clones only, minus some. The repertoire holds about 180,000 clones, with 90% as singletons. Sequenced sample: peripheral blood. The origin of the receptors is a man between 45 and 60 years old with acute or convalescent COVID-19.

The J gene is TRBJ2-5, the V gene TRBV2; tentative D call: TRBD2 (5 bases). Germline values: CDR1 SNHLY, CDR2 FYNNEI. The CDR3 spans 13 residues. Trimming removed 5 bases from V and 5 bases from J, with 12 bases in between. The CDR3 sequence is CASSRGRGETQYF. As DNA, the CDR3 is TGTGCCAGCAGTCGAGGTCGAGGGGAGACCCAGTACTTC.

V gene TRBV20-1 combines with J gene TRBJ1-5, with 10 nucleotides matching TRBD1. Germline CDR1 reads DFQATT; CDR2 reads SNEGSKA (reference sequence). The CDR3 spans 19 residues. V dropped 3 bases and J dropped 1; count of bases not matched to a gene: 15. CDR3: CSASVLDRGTVISNQPQHF. The CDR3 region has the DNA TGCAGTGCTAGTGTACTGGACAGGGGGACAGTGATAAGCAATCAGCCCCAGCATTTT.

This clone was detected only once. This chain connects TRBV6-1 to TRBJ2-7; TRBD1 is a possible D gene (6 bases). V lost 2 bases, J lost 2 bases, and 16 bases lay in between. Germline CDR1 is MNHNS and CDR2 is SASEGT. This CDR3 spans 16 amino acids. The CDR3, as DNA: TGTGCCAGCAGTGAACCCCGGACAGAACTTCCCTACGAGCAGTACGTC. The encoded protein is CASSEPRTELPYEQYV.

V usage is TRBV11-1 and J usage is TRBJ2-1, with D perhaps TRBD1 (5 bases). Trimming shortened V by 0 bases and J by 4 bases, and 7 bases separated the two germline ends. This CDR3 spans 14 amino acids. Per the germline V gene, CDR1 is SGHAT and CDR2 is FQDESV (reference sequence). The CDR3 protein is CASSLARQYNEQFF. CDR3 bases: TGTGCCAGCAGCTTAGCCCGACAGTACAATGAGCAGTTCTTC.

This chain links TRBV4-1 with TRBJ1-3; TRBD1 might be the D (5 bases). The CDR3 is made up of 14 amino acids. V was shortened by 4 bases and J by 0 bases, with 7 bases between the two germline ends. The germline CDR1 and CDR2 sequences are MGHRA and YSYEKL. The CDR3 DNA sequence: TGCGCCAGCAGCCGCGGGGGCTCTGGAAACACCATATATTTT. Translating gives CASSRGGSGNTIYF.

The chain combines TRBV4-1 with TRBJ2-7; 13 bases match TRBD2. There are 17 residues in the CDR3. CDR1 and CDR2 (germline): MGHRA, YSYEKL. The V segment lost 3 bases and the J segment 3 bases; nucleotides outside the gene matches: 8. The CDR3 region is CASSQRLAGGRNYEQYF. CDR3 coding DNA: TGCGCCAGCAGCCAGCGACTAGCGGGAGGTCGGAACTACGAGCAGTACTTC.

The V gene is TRBV28, the J gene TRBJ1-5; maybe TRBD1 (6 bases). Germline CDR1 reads MDHEN; CDR2 reads SYDVKM. Deletions cut 6 bases from V and 4 bases from J, with 13 bases between. CDR3 length: 14 amino acids. CDR3 residues: CASSVGQSNQPQHF. DNA of the CDR3: TGTGCCAGCAGCGTAGGACAGTCAAATCAGCCCCAGCATTTT.

V is TRBV6-6 and J is TRBJ2-1, with 7 bases lining up with TRBD1. CDR1 and CDR2 from the germline V gene are MNHNY and SVGAGI (reference sequence). Trimming took 5 bases from V and 5 from J; bases not matched to a gene: 9. The CDR3 sequence is 15 residues long. CDR3 DNA sequence: TGTGCCAGCAGTCGACAGGGAACCGCACACAATGAGCAGTTCTTC. This sequence encodes CASSRQGTAHNEQFF.